Below, 26 T cell receptor beta chains from the same sample are listed, as sequenced in a study of tumor and adjacent non-tumor tissue in lung cancer. The library came from three nested PCR rounds adapted from ARM-PCR protocols. MiXCR was run by TCRdb on the multiplex PCR reads, yielding one entry per CDR3 protein. The profile shows about 48,000 distinct CDR3 sequences, 64% of them singletons. No cell sorting was done before RNA was extracted from the tissue. This non-tumor lung sample came from over 3 cm beyond the tumor edge. The sequencing sample was made of distant non-tumor lung tissue. These receptor sequences come from a woman aged 70-85 years with non-small cell lung cancer.

Comment on this clonotype: This may be a read error: a much more frequent sequence differs by one nucleotide. This rearrangement joins TRBV12-3 or TRBV12-4 to TRBJ1-1, with D unresolved. The CDR3 covers 13 residues. CDR3 DNA: TGTGCCATCAGTCCCGGGATGAGCACTGAAGCTTTCTTT. Translated, it gives CAISPGMSTEAFF.

This clonotype has a handful of counts. This clone may be a read error of a much larger clone one base away. The J gene is TRBJ1-5, the V gene TRBV6-2 or TRBV6-3, with D possibly matching TRBD1 (5 bases). The CDR3 is made up of 14 amino acids. Germline V gives CDR1 MNHEY, CDR2 SVGEGT. CDR3 DNA sequence: TGTGCCAGCAGCAACGGGCTCCCGGGGCAGCCCCAGCTTTTT. It translates to CASSNGLPGQPQLF.

This clonotype appeared once. V is TRBV29-1 and J is TRBJ2-7; D not resolved. CDR1 is SQVTM and CDR2 is ANQGSEA in the germline V gene. Trimming shortened V by 6 bases and J by 2 bases, and 20 bases separated the two germline ends. There are 15 residues in the CDR3. The CDR3 reads CSVHGLWAFTYEQYF. The CDR3 DNA is TGCAGCGTCCACGGGCTGTGGGCGTTCACCTACGAGCAGTACTTC.

Points on this clonotype: Relative to the germline gene, one junction end is altered; a read error may explain this. V is TRBV5-4 and J is TRBJ2-3; D unresolved. Germline CDR1 reads SGHNT; CDR2 reads YYREEE (reference sequence). This CDR3 is built from 13 residues. DNA for the CDR3: TGTGGCAGCAGCCTCGTGGGGACAGATACGCAGTATTTT. Translating it yields CGSSLVGTDTQYF. Full variable domain (missing parts from reference TRBV5-4 and TRBJ2-3): ETGVTQSPTHLIKTRGQQVTLRCSSQSGHNTVSWYQQALGQGPQFIFQYYREEENGRGNFPPRFSGLQFPNYSSELNVNALELDDSALYLCGSSLVGTDTQYFGPGTRLTVL.

Details on this clonotype: Sequence at one end of the junction differs from germline and may be a read error. The V gene is TRBV10-3, the J gene TRBJ2-2; D is ambiguous. The germline gives CDR1 ENHRY, CDR2 SYGVKD. CDR3 length: 14 residues. The CDR3, as DNA: TGTGTCATCTCATTTTCCCCTTACACCAGGGAGCTGTTTTTT. It yields the protein CVISFSPYTRELFF.

The chain joins TRBV29-1 to TRBJ2-1; TRBD2 matches 8 bases. This CDR3 spans 14 amino acids. Germline V lookup: CDR1 SQVTM, CDR2 ANQGSEA. V lost 3 bases and J lost 10; bases outside the gene matches: 11. The CDR3 is CSVDGVAGLNEQFF. The CDR3 nucleotides read TGCAGCGTTGACGGAGTAGCGGGACTCAACGAGCAGTTCTTC.

V is TRBV7-9 and J is TRBJ2-1; D gene unclear. This CDR3 has 15 amino acids. The V end lost 7 bases, the J end lost 6 bases, and 19 bases lay between the germline ends. The germline gives CDR1 SEHNR, CDR2 FQNEAQ (reference sequence). CDR3 protein: CASTLWVVASNEQFF. CDR3 DNA: TGTGCCAGCACCTTGTGGGTAGTGGCCTCCAATGAGCAGTTCTTC.

This clonotype was observed a handful of times. This may be a read error, as it is one base from a much larger clone. The chain joins TRBV28 to TRBJ1-4; the D gene is possibly TRBD1 (6 bases). CDR1 and CDR2 from the germline V gene are MDHEN and SYDVKM. The CDR3 length is 14 residues. The CDR3 DNA follows: TGTGCCAGCAGTTGGGGGGGCTTTTCCGAAAAACTGGTTTTT. Its protein is CASSWGGFSEKLVF.

V is TRBV12-3 or TRBV12-4 and J is TRBJ2-1; 7 bases align to TRBD2. The CDR3 runs to 17 residues. V lost 6 bases to trimming and J lost 13 bases; unmatched junction nucleotides: 24. CDR3 region: CASSSSWGGRTTIPQFF. The CDR3 nucleotides are TGTGCCAGCAGCTCCAGTTGGGGCGGGAGAACCACTATTCCTCAGTTCTTC.

Details on this clonotype: Mismatch with germline at one junction end may stem from a read error. The gene calls are TRBV29-1 and TRBJ1-1; a possible D gene is TRBD1 (5 bases). From germline, CDR1 is SQVTM and CDR2 ANQGSEA. The CDR3 spans 11 residues. Here the CDR3 reads CSAHRITETFF. CDR3 DNA sequence: TGCAGTGCCCACAGGATCACTGAAACTTTCTTT.

This clonotype was counted only a few times. A clone one base away is much larger, so this may be a read error. The chain employs TRBV10-3 and TRBJ2-3, with D perhaps TRBD1 or TRBD2 (6 bases each). Germline CDR1 and CDR2: ENHRY and SYGVKD. CDR3 length equals 16 residues. The germline V and J ends were trimmed by 1 base and 5 bases, with 16 bases remaining between them. CDR3 coding DNA: TGTGCCATCAGTGAGTTCAACAGGGAGGTCAAAGATACGCAGTATTTT. This sequence encodes CAISEFNREVKDTQYF.

A note on this clonotype: The conserved closing phenylalanine or tryptophan is absent in this CDR3, likely reflecting a read error. The chain employs TRBV6-5 and TRBJ2-7; 8 bases line up with TRBD2. Germline V CDR1 and CDR2: MNHEY, SVGAGI. This CDR3 spans 13 amino acids. The CDR3 nucleotides read TGTGTCAGCAGTACCACTAGCGGCTACGAGCAGTACTAC. Its translation: CVSSTTSGYEQYY.

For this clonotype: Its ends do not fully match the called genes, so a read error is possible. The chain employs TRBV12-3 or TRBV12-4 and TRBJ1-1, with D possibly being TRBD1 (6 bases). This CDR3 region has 14 residues. CDR3 DNA: TGTGCCAGCAGGGCCGCAGGGGTGAAGACTGAAGCTTTCTTT. Protein product: CASRAAGVKTEAFF.

Comment on this clonotype: This CDR3 fails to terminate in the conserved phenylalanine or tryptophan, so it likely reflects a read error. The CDR3 region is CSAPESRRGETQYL. CDR3 coding DNA: TGCAGTGCTCCAGAGTCTCGTAGGGGAGAGACCCAGTACTTA. The chain is built from TRBV20-1 and TRBJ2-5; possibly TRBD1 for D (5 bases). The germline V gene encodes CDR1 DFQATT and CDR2 SNEGSKA (reference sequence). Trimming pared 5 bases from V and 4 bases from J, leaving 17 bases between. The CDR3 runs to 14 residues.

This clonotype came up a few times. Germline is not matched at one junction end, which may reflect a read error. The V call is TRBV4-1, the J call TRBJ2-1; 8 positions match TRBD2. This CDR3 has 15 residues. Germline CDR1 reads MGHRA; CDR2 reads YSYEKL. Here the CDR3 reads CASSQGAGEGYEQSF. The CDR3 region has the DNA TGCGCCAGCAGCCAAGGAGCGGGAGAAGGTTATGAGCAGTCCTTC.

Concerning this clonotype: A single base separates this from a much larger clone, so it may be a read error. The conserved closing phenylalanine or tryptophan is absent in this CDR3, likely reflecting a read error. The V call is TRBV6-1, the J call TRBJ2-1; 8 positions match TRBD2. Germline CDR1 and CDR2: MNHNS and SASEGT. CDR3 size: 17 residues. The V gene end was trimmed by 6 bases and the J gene end by 4 bases; junction bases not matched to a gene: 14. This chain's CDR3 is CASRGGVLAEIYNEQFL. CDR3 bases: TGTGCCAGCAGGGGGGGGGTACTAGCGGAGATTTACAATGAGCAGTTCCTC.

This chain uses TRBV29-1 with TRBJ1-4, with 8 bases aligning to TRBD1. The ends lost 2 bases at V and 7 bases at J; junction bases unmatched: 12. This CDR3 spans 16 amino acids. CDR1 SQVTM and CDR2 ANQGSEA come from the germline V gene. CDR3 bases: TGCAGCGTTGAAAGATTTCAGGCAGGGGGCGGTGAAAAACTGTTTTTT. Encoded protein: CSVERFQAGGGEKLFF.

As for this clonotype: One junction end disagrees with the germline gene, perhaps due to a read error. This chain links TRBV29-1 with TRBJ2-3; TRBD2 agrees at 7 bases. Germline V gives CDR1 SQVTM, CDR2 ANQGSEA. The CDR3 spans 14 residues. The CDR3 sequence is CSVGASGDGDTQYF. The CDR3 DNA reads TGCAGCGTTGGTGCTAGCGGAGATGGTGATACGCAGTACTTT.

This clonotype came up a few times. This sequence may be a read error, since a much larger clone differs from it by one base. The rearrangement links TRBV5-4 to TRBJ1-1, with TRBD1 as a possible D gene (6 bases). The CDR3 totals 15 residues. Germline CDR1 SGHNT, CDR2 YYREEE (reference sequence). The chain's CDR3 is CASSVPGQGSTEALF. The CDR3 bases are TGTGCCAGCAGCGTCCCCGGGCAGGGGAGCACTGAAGCTCTCTTT.

Regarding this clonotype: The junction shows a germline mismatch at one end, possibly a read error. The chain combines TRBV11-3 with TRBJ2-2, with D possibly TRBD2 on 6 matching bases. The CDR3 sequence is 17 residues long. CDR1 SGHNT and CDR2 YENEEA come from the germline V gene. CDR3 bases: TGTGCCAGCGGCCCCCATAAATCGACATCGAACACCGGGGGGCTGTTTTTT. Amino acid sequence: CASGPHKSTSNTGGLFF.

Note on this clonotype: This may stem from a read error, because a much larger clone lies one nucleotide away. Without the conserved terminal phenylalanine or tryptophan, this CDR3 likely stems from a read error. V is TRBV20-1 and J is TRBJ2-2, with D maybe TRBD2 (6 bases). The CDR3 has 13 amino acids. Germline loops: CDR1 DFQATT, CDR2 SNEGSKA (reference sequence). Trimming left V 5 bases short and J 0 bases short, with 7 bases between. DNA of the CDR3: TGCAGTGCTGGGACTGCGAACACCGGGGAGCTGTTTTAT. Protein sequence: CSAGTANTGELFY.

Comment on this clonotype: One base away lies a much larger clone, so this may be a sequencing read error. The genes are TRBV28 and TRBJ1-5, with D maybe TRBD1 (6 bases). Germline CDR1 and CDR2: MDHEN and SYDVKM. CDR3 length: 13 amino acids. This CDR3 is CASISQGGQPHHF. Written as DNA, the CDR3 is TGTGCCAGCATCTCTCAAGGGGGTCAGCCCCACCATTTT.

A remark on this clonotype: A single base separates this from a much larger clone, so it may be a read error. The chain couples TRBV10-3 to TRBJ2-7; 13 bases align to TRBD2. This CDR3 spans 13 amino acids. Per germline, CDR1 ENHRY and CDR2 SYGVKD. Unmatched junction bases numbered 0, after V lost 4 bases and J lost 6 bases. This CDR3 is CAISGLAGGEQYF. The DNA of the CDR3 is TGTGCCATCAGTGGACTAGCGGGAGGCGAGCAGTACTTC.

For this clonotype: An end of the junction does not agree with germline; a read error may underlie this. The chain couples TRBV6-1 to TRBJ1-5; the D gene is possibly TRBD1 (6 bases). This CDR3 comprises 16 residues. The germline V gene has CDR1 MNHNS and CDR2 SASEGT. CDR3 DNA: TGTGCTAGCAGTCCCCGACAGGCACTTAGCAATCAGCCCCAGCATTTT. It yields the protein CASSPRQALSNQPQHF.

About this clonotype itself: This may be a read error, as it is one base from a much larger clone. This sequence joins TRBV12-3 or TRBV12-4 and TRBJ2-7; 10 bases fit TRBD2. This CDR3 has 15 amino acids. CDR3: CVSSRGLAGDYEQYF. The CDR3 DNA is TGTGTCAGCAGCCGGGGGCTAGCGGGAGACTACGAGCAGTACTTC.

As for this clonotype: One junction end does not reproduce the germline sequence, and a read error may be involved. The genes are TRBV10-2 and TRBJ1-4; D uncertain. This CDR3 has 14 amino acids. Germline values: CDR1 WSHSY, CDR2 SAAADI. For the CDR3, the DNA is TGCGCCAGCAGTGAGGGGAGTCCTAATGAAAAACTGTTTTTC. This codes for CASSEGSPNEKLFF.